This TCR beta chain was profiled in a study of CD8 T cells in Susac syndrome. RNA in amounts of about 0.5 to 1 ug was reverse transcribed with random hexamers. From the immunoSEQ multiplex PCR reads, TCRdb called clonotypes with MiXCR, one entry per CDR3 protein. This table holds about 160,000 distinct CDR3 sequences, 90% to 95% found once. Trimming pared 1 base from V and 5 bases from J, leaving 15 bases between. CDR1 is LGHDT, CDR2 YNNKEL, per germline (reference sequence). The CDR3 consists of 16 residues. Sequenced: CD4+ T cells from PBMCs. V usage is TRBV3-1 and J usage is TRBJ1-3; D is possibly TRBD1 (6 bases). This clonotype was sampled from a human donor in good health. The DNA of the CDR3 is TGTGCCAGCAGCCAAGTCGAAACAGGGACGAGAAACACCATATATTTT. Translating it yields CASSQVETGTRNTIYF.